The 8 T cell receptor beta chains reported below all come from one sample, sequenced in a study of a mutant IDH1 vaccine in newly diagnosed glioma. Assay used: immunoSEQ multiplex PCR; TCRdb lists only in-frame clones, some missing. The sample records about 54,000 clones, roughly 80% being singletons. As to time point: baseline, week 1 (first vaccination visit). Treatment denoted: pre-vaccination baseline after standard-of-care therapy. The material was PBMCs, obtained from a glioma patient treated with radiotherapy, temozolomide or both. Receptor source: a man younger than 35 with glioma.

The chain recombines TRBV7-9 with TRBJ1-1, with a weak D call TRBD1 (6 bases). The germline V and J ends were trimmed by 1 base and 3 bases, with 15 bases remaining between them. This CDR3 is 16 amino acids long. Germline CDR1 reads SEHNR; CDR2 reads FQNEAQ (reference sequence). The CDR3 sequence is CASSLGTGKADTEAFF. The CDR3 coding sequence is TGTGCCAGCAGCTTAGGAACAGGGAAGGCGGACACTGAAGCTTTCTTT.

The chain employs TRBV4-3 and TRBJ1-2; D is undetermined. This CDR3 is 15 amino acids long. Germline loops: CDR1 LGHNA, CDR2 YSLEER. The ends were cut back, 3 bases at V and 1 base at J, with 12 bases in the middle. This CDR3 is CASSQSAGNNYGYTF. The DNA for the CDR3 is TGCGCCAGCAGCCAGTCGGCCGGGAATAACTATGGCTACACCTTC.

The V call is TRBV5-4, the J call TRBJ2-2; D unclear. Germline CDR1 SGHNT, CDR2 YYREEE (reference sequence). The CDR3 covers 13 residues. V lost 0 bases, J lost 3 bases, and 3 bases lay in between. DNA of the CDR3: TGTGCCAGCAGCTTGGAGGACACCGGGGAGCTGTTTTTT. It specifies CASSLEDTGELFF.

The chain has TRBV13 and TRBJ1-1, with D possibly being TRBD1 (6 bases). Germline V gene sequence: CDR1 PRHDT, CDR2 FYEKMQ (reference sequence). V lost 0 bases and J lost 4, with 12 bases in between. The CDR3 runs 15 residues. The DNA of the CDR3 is TGTGCCAGCAGCTTAGGCCGAGGGGGGGGCACTGAAGCTTTCTTT. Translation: CASSLGRGGGTEAFF.

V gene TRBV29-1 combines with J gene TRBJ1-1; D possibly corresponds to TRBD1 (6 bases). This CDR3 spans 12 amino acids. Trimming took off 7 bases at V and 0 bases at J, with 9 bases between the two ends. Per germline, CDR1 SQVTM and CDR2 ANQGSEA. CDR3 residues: CSAGVMNTEAFF. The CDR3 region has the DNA TGCAGCGCAGGGGTAATGAACACTGAAGCTTTCTTT.

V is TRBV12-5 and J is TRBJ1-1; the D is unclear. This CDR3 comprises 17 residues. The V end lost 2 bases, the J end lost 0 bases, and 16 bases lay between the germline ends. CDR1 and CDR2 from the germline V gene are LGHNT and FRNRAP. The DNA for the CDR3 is TGTGCTAGTGGTTTGTTAGGGAGGGATCTAATGAACACTGAAGCTTTCTTT. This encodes CASGLLGRDLMNTEAFF.

The CDR3 DNA reads as TGTGCCAGCTCCTCCCTAACAACAAGCGCGGAACTGTTTTTT. It specifies CASSSLTTSAELFF. The chain employs TRBV11-2 and TRBJ1-4, with D hard to call. The germline gives CDR1 SGHAT, CDR2 FQNNGV. This CDR3 has 14 residues. Between the trimmed V and J ends, which lost 8 bases and 12 bases, there was a span of 22 bases.

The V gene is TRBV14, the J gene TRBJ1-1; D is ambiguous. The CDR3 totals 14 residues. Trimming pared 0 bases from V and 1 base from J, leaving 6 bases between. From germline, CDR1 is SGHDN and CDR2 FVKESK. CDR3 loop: CASSQENRNTEAFF. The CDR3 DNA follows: TGTGCCAGCAGCCAAGAGAATAGGAACACTGAAGCTTTCTTT.